A single sample is the source of the 12 T cell receptor beta chains below, sequenced in a study of T cells in narcolepsy. Assay: immunoSEQ multiplex PCR; the TCRdb copy retains only in-frame clones and omits some. This table has some 30,000 clones, just under 80% appearing once. The sample comprised CD45RA- memory CD4+ T cells from PBMCs. Receptors originate from a human donor with narcolepsy.

There are a few counts of this clone. CDR3 in DNA: TGTGCCAGTAGTATGGCGTCCAGTGGAGGCTACACCTTC. Translation gives CASSMASSGGYTF. The chain joins TRBV19 to TRBJ1-2; no reliable D call. The germline V gene encodes CDR1 LNHDA and CDR2 SQIVND (reference sequence). Trimming shortened V by 3 bases and J by 8 bases, and 13 bases separated the two germline ends. This CDR3 region has 13 residues.

This clone occurred a few times. The V and J genes are TRBV18 and TRBJ1-3; 7 bases are shared with TRBD1. This CDR3 comprises 15 residues. V shed 8 bases, J shed 0 bases, and the junction held 7 bases outside the gene matches. The germline CDR1 and CDR2 sequences are KGHSH and LQKENI. DNA for the CDR3: TGTGCCAGCCACGGACAGGCAACCTCTGGAAACACCATATATTTT. Translated: CASHGQATSGNTIYF. The full variable domain, completed using reference TRBV18 and TRBJ1-3, is NAGVMQNPRHLVRRRGQEARLRCSPMKGHSHVYWYRQLPEEGLKFMVYLQKENIIDESGMPKERFSAEFPKEGPSILRIQQVVRGDSAAYFCASHGQATSGNTIYFGEGSWLTVV.

The V and J genes are TRBV9 and TRBJ2-7; TRBD2 agrees at 8 bases. The CDR3 consists of 13 residues. Losses at the gene ends were 0 bases for V and 6 bases for J; bases not matched to a gene: 2. CDR1 SGDLS and CDR2 YYNGEE come from the germline V gene. The CDR3 is CASSVATSGEQYF. CDR3 nucleotide sequence: TGTGCCAGCAGCGTAGCAACTAGCGGCGAGCAGTACTTC.

The CDR3 protein is CASSYRSSYNEQFF. In nucleotides, the CDR3 is TGTGCCAGCAGTTATCGCAGCTCCTACAATGAGCAGTTCTTC. The chain employs TRBV6-6 and TRBJ2-1; D gene uncertain. V was clipped by 3 bases and J by 0 bases, with 6 bases between them. This CDR3 is built from 14 residues. CDR1 and CDR2 (germline): MNHNY, SVGAGI (reference sequence).

The chain carries TRBV5-1 and TRBJ2-7; D not resolved. The CDR3 contains 19 residues. Between the trimmed V and J ends, which lost 0 bases and 0 bases, there was a span of 22 bases. Germline V gives CDR1 SGHRS, CDR2 YFSETQ. The CDR3 here is CASSLVALDLSIFSYEQYF. CDR3 in DNA: TGCGCCAGCAGCTTGGTTGCGCTGGATTTATCCATCTTCTCCTACGAGCAGTACTTC. Full variable domain (remainder filled in from reference TRBV5-1 and TRBJ2-7): KAGVTQTPRYLIKTRGQQVTLSCSPISGHRSVSWYQQTPGQGLQFLFEYFSETQRNKGNFPGRFSGRQFSNSRSEMNVSTLELGDSALYLCASSLVALDLSIFSYEQYFGPGTRLTVT.

The chain uses TRBV5-4 and TRBJ2-1; 14 bases line up with TRBD2. J gave up 6 bases and V 4 bases, and 6 bases lay outside the gene matches. The germline CDR1 and CDR2 sequences are SGHNT and YYREEE (reference sequence). This CDR3 is 16 amino acids long. CDR3 sequence: CASSTGGTSGGNEQFF. CDR3 sequence (DNA): TGTGCCAGCAGCACAGGAGGGACTAGCGGGGGCAATGAGCAGTTCTTC.

V is TRBV4-2 and J is TRBJ2-7; the match to TRBD1 covers 9 bases. Unmatched junction bases numbered 7, after V lost 7 bases and J lost 0 bases. CDR3 length: 15 amino acids. Germline CDR1 LGHNA, CDR2 YNFKEQ. The CDR3 loop is CASTVGGQGSYEQYF. CDR3 DNA: TGTGCCAGCACCGTAGGGGGACAGGGCTCCTACGAGCAGTACTTC.

This clone was seen once. The V and J genes are TRBV5-4 and TRBJ2-1; 10 bases align to TRBD2. The CDR3 covers 14 residues. In germline, CDR1 is SGHNT, CDR2 YYREEE (reference sequence). V lost 3 bases and J lost 8; bases outside the gene matches: 5. The CDR3 region has the DNA TGTGCCAGCAGCTCGGCTAGCGGGGGAGATGAGCAGTTCTTC. Translating it yields CASSSASGGDEQFF.

The chain is built from TRBV7-6 and TRBJ2-2, with a weak D call TRBD2 (5 bases). The CDR3 spans 16 residues. Germline lookup yields CDR1 SGHVS and CDR2 FNYEAQ. Trimming removed 6 bases at V and 1 base at J, with 15 bases between. Here the CDR3 reads CASSSNSAVNTGELFF. Here the CDR3 DNA reads TGTGCCAGCAGTTCCAACTCAGCGGTGAACACCGGGGAGCTGTTTTTT.

Here the CDR3 reads CATSTSGPFNEQFF. The CDR3 DNA reads TGTGCCACCAGTACTAGCGGGCCTTTCAATGAGCAGTTCTTC. The chain recombines TRBV15 with TRBJ2-1, with 9 nucleotides matching TRBD2. CDR1 is LNHNV and CDR2 is YYDKDF in the germline V gene (reference sequence). V lost 6 bases, J lost 6 bases, and 6 bases stayed unmatched. CDR3 length: 14 amino acids. The variable domain in full, completed from reference TRBV15 and TRBJ2-1, reads DAMVIQNPRYQVTQFGKPVTLSCSQTLNHNVMYWYQQKSSQAPKLLFHYYDKDFNNEADTPDNFQSRRPNTSFCFLDIRSPGLGDTAMYLCATSTSGPFNEQFFGPGTRLTVL.

The CDR3 region is CASSSSQGSTGELFF. The CDR3 bases are TGTGCCAGCTCATCGTCCCAGGGGAGCACCGGGGAGCTGTTTTTT. The chain employs TRBV18 and TRBJ2-2; D is perhaps TRBD1 (6 bases). The germline gives CDR1 KGHSH, CDR2 LQKENI. The CDR3 covers 15 residues. V was pared by 5 bases and J by 4 bases, with 14 bases between.

The chain combines TRBV5-4 with TRBJ2-6; no reliable D call. V lost 0 bases and J 0 bases, leaving 4 bases between the germline ends. The CDR3 runs 15 residues. CDR1 SGHNT and CDR2 YYREEE come from the germline V gene (reference sequence). CDR3 DNA sequence: TGTGCCAGCAGCTTGGTTGGCTCTGGGGCCAACGTCCTGACTTTC. Amino acids: CASSLVGSGANVLTF.